The clone carrying this TCR beta chain was detected only a few times. The antigen remains undetermined. Every isolated RNA sample was fully reverse transcribed, so sequencing captured expressed TCRB transcripts. The assay was immunoSEQ multiplex PCR, and TCRdb's table has in-frame clones only and misses some. The sample holds 250,000 or so clones, just over 20% seen once. The data derive from a study of beta chain features in type 1 diabetes. The V and J ends lost 4 bases and 7 bases respectively, with 10 bases between them. Germline V CDR1 and CDR2: MNHNY, SVGAGI (reference sequence). This CDR3 contains 12 residues. Study results and caveats: People with Type 1 diabetes carried modestly yet significantly shorter TCRB CDR3s in all four CD4+ subsets.

The rearrangement joins TRBV6-6 to TRBJ1-1; D may be TRBD1 (6 bases). The source is a woman aged 40 to 50 with type 1 diabetes. Material: naive CD4+ T cells from blood. CDR3 coding DNA: TGTGCCAGCAGTTTCGGACAGCGTGAAGCTTTCTTT. It yields the protein CASSFGQREAFF.